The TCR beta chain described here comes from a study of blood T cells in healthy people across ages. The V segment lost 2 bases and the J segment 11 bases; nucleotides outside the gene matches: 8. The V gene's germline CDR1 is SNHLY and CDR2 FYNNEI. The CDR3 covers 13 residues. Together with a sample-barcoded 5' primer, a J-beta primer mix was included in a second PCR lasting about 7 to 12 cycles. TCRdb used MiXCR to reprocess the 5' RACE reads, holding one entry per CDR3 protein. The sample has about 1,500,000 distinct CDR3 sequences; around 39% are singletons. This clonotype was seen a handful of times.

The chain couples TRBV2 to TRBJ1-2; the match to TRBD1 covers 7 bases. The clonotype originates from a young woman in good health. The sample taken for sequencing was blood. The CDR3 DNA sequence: TGTGCCAGCAGTGAACGGGACAGATCGGGGTACACCTTC. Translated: CASSERDRSGYTF. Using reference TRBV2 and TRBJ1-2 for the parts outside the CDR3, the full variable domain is EPEVTQTPSHQVTQMGQEVILRCVPISNHLYFYWYRQILGQKVEFLVSFYNNEISEKSEIFDDQFSVERPDGSNFTLKIRSTKLEDSAMYFCASSERDRSGYTFGSGTRLTVV.